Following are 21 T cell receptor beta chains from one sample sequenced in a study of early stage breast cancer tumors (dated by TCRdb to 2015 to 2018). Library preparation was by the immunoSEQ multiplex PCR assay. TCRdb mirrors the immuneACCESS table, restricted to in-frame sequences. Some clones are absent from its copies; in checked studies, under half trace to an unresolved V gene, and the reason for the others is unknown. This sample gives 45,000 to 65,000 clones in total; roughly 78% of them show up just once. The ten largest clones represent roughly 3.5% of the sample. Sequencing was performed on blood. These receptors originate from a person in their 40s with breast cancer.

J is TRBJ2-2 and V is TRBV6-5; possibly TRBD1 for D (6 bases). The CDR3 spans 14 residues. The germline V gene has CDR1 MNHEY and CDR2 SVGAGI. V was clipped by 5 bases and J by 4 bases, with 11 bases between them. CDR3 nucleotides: TGTGCCAGCAGTACTCAGGGGAGCACCGGGGAGCTGTTTTTT. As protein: CASSTQGSTGELFF.

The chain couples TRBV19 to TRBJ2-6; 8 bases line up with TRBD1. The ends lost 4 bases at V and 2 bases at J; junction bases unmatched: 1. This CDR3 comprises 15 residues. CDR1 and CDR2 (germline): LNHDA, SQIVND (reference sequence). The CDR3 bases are TGTGCCAGTAGTACGGACAGGGCTGGGGCCAACGTCCTGACTTTC. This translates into CASSTDRAGANVLTF.

The CDR3 spells CASSPTGSDQPQHF. CDR3 nucleotide sequence: TGTGCCAGCTCACCAACCGGGTCCGATCAGCCCCAGCATTTT. The chain recombines TRBV18 with TRBJ1-5; D remains ambiguous. Trimming cost V 2 bases and J 5 bases, with 10 bases left between them. This CDR3 is 14 amino acids long. Germline CDR1 is KGHSH and CDR2 is LQKENI.

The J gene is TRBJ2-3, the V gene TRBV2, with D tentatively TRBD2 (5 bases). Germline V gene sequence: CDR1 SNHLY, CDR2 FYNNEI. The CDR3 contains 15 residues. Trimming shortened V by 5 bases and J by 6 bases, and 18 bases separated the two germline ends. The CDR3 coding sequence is TGTGCCAGCAGTCCCTCACAGCGGTGGTCCGATACGCAGTATTTT. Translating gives CASSPSQRWSDTQYF.

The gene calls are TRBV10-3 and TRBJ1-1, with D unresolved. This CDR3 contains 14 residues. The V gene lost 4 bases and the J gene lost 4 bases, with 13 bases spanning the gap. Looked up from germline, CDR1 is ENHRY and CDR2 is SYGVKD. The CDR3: CAISVDERVTEAFF. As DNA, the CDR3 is TGTGCCATCAGTGTCGACGAAAGGGTCACTGAAGCTTTCTTT.

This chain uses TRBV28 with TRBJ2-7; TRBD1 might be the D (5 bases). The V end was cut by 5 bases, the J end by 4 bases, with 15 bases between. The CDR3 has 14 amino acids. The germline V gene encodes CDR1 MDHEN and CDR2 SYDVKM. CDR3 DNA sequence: TGTGCCAGCAGTGAGCTAGGGGTAAATTACGAGCAGTACTTC. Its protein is CASSELGVNYEQYF.

CDR3 bases: TGTGCCAGTAGTATAGGACAGGCCAATGAAAAACTGTTTTTT. Translated: CASSIGQANEKLFF. This chain joins TRBV19 and TRBJ1-4; D may be TRBD1 (6 bases). The CDR3 runs 14 residues. CDR1 is LNHDA, CDR2 SQIVND, per germline (reference sequence). V was shortened by 1 base and J by 5 bases, with 8 bases between the two germline ends.

The CDR3 nucleotides read TGCGCCAGCAGCTTGGCTCCGTCGGAGGGCAATCAGCCCCAGCATTTT. It codes for CASSLAPSEGNQPQHF. The chain has TRBV5-1 and TRBJ1-5, with D uncertain. CDR1 is SGHRS, CDR2 YFSETQ, per germline. The CDR3 is 16 amino acids. V was pared by 0 bases and J by 2 bases, with 12 bases between.

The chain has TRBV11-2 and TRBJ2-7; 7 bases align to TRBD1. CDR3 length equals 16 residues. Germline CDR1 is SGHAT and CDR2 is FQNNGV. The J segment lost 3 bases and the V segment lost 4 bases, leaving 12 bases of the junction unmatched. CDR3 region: CASSSRDRTLSYEQYF. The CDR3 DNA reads TGTGCCAGCAGCTCCCGGGACAGAACCCTTAGCTACGAGCAGTACTTC.

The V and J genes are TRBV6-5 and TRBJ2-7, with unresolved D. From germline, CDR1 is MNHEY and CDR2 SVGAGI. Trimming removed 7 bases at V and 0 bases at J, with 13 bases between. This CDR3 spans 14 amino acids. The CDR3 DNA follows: TGTGCCAGCACCCGCGGACGGACCTCCTACGAGCAGTACTTC. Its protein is CASTRGRTSYEQYF.

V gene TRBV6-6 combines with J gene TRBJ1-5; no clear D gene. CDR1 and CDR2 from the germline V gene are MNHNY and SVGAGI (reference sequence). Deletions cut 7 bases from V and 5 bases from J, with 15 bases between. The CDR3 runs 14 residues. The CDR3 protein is CASTRSGWDQPQHF. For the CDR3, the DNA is TGTGCCAGCACTCGATCGGGGTGGGATCAGCCCCAGCATTTT.

Written as DNA, the CDR3 is TGTGCCAGCAGCTTACGACCGGGACCGCCCTACAATGAGCAGTTCTTC. It encodes CASSLRPGPPYNEQFF. V gene TRBV11-3 combines with J gene TRBJ2-1; possibly TRBD1 or TRBD2 for D (5 bases each). Trimming stripped 2 bases from V and 2 bases from J, with 13 bases between. Germline V gives CDR1 SGHNT, CDR2 YENEEA. The CDR3 covers 16 residues.

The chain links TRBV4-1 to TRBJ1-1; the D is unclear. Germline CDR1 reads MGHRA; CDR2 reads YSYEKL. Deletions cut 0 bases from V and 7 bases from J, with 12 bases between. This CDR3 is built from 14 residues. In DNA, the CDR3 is TGCGCCAGCAGCCAAGATAAAGCTATCGGTGAAGCTTTCTTT. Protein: CASSQDKAIGEAFF.

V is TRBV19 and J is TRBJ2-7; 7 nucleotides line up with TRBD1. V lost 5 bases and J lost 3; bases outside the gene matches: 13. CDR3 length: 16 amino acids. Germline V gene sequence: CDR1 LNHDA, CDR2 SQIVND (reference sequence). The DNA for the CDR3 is TGTGCCAGTAGTCGGGACAGTAATTCAAACTTCTACGAGCAGTACTTC. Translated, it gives CASSRDSNSNFYEQYF.

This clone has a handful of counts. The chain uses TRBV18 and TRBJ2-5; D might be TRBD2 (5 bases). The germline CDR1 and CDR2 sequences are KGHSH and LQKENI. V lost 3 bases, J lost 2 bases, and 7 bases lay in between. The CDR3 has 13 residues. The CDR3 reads CASSPPGQETQYF. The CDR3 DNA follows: TGTGCCAGCTCACCCCCGGGACAAGAGACCCAGTACTTC.

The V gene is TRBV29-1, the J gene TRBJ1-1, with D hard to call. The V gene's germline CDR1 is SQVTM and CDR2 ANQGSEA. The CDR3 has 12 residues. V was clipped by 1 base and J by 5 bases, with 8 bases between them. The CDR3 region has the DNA TGCAGCGTTGAAGGTGTGGAGACTGAAGCTTTCTTT. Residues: CSVEGVETEAFF.

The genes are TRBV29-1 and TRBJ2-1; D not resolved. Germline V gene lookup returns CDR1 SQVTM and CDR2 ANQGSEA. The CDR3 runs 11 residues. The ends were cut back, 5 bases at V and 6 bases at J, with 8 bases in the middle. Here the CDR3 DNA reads TGCAGCGTTCGGTCTAGCAATGAGCAGTTCTTC. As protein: CSVRSSNEQFF.

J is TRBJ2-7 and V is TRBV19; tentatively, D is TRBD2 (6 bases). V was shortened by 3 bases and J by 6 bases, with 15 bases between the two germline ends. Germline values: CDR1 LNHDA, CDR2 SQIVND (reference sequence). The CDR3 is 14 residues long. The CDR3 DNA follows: TGTGCCAGTAGTATTGGGGGGAGAGCCTCCGAGCAGTACTTC. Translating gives CASSIGGRASEQYF.

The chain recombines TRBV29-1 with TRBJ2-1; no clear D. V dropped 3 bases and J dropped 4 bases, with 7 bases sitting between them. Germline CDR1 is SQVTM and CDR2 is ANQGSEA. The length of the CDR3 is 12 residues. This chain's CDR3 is CSVEGIYNEQFF. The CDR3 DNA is TGCAGCGTTGAGGGAATATACAATGAGCAGTTCTTC.

The CDR3 sequence is CATFATSLAGPQETQYF. In DNA form, the CDR3 reads TGTGCCACATTCGCAACGTCCCTAGCGGGACCACAAGAGACCCAGTACTTC. The chain carries TRBV10-3 and TRBJ2-5, with 9 nucleotides matching TRBD2. The ends lost 10 bases at V and 2 bases at J; junction bases unmatched: 17. CDR1 is ENHRY and CDR2 is SYGVKD in the germline V gene. The CDR3 consists of 17 residues.

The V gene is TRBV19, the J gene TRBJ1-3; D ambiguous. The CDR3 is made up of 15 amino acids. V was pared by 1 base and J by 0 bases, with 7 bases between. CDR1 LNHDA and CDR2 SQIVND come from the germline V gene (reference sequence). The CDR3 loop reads CASSIVAGSGNTIYF. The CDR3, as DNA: TGTGCCAGTAGTATAGTAGCCGGCTCTGGAAACACCATATATTTT.